This TCR beta chain is drawn from a study of blood T cells in healthy people across ages. Trimming shortened V by 1 base and J by 6 bases, and 10 bases separated the two germline ends. Looked up from germline, CDR1 is MNHEY and CDR2 is SVGAGI. The CDR3 spans 14 residues. Primed by a sample-barcoded 5' primer and a J-beta primer mix, a second PCR proceeded for roughly 6 to 12 cycles. From the 5' RACE reads, TCRdb called clonotypes with MiXCR, one entry per CDR3 protein. The table records approximately 780,000 distinct CDR3 sequences, roughly 24% of them present only once. The same data also went into a second study, on T cells of mothers and their children.

The chain carries TRBV6-5 and TRBJ1-5, with no clear D. The sample was blood. This receptor was taken from a boy aged 10-17 years in good health. The chain's CDR3 is CASSYWAGSQPQHF. The CDR3 region has the DNA TGTGCCAGCAGTTACTGGGCTGGGAGTCAGCCCCAGCATTTT.